What follows are 20 T cell receptor beta chains derived from one specimen sequenced in a study of T cells in Graves' hyperthyroidism and ophthalmopathy. RNA transcripts served as the template for amplifying TCR beta CDR3 regions. First-round RT-PCR targeting the TCR CDR3 was performed with the HTBI primer set. TCRdb ran MiXCR on the multiplex PCR reads and lists one entry per CDR3 protein. The sample contains about 210,000 distinct CDR3 sequences, approximately 17% of which appear only once. Specimen: blood. All receptors come from a man between 45 and 60 years old with Graves' hyperthyroidism.

Only a few counts were recorded for this clonotype. V is TRBV3-1 and J is TRBJ2-1; possible D gene TRBD1, 5 bases. The V end was cut by 4 bases, the J end by 9 bases, with 10 bases between. From germline, CDR1 is LGHDT and CDR2 YNNKEL (reference sequence). The CDR3 runs 12 residues. CDR3 bases: TGTGCCAGCAGCCGACAGACGGGTGAGCAGTTCTTC. It yields the protein CASSRQTGEQFF.

This clonotype was counted only a few times. The chain uses TRBV7-9 and TRBJ2-2; 7 bases agree with TRBD2. This CDR3 is built from 16 residues. V lost 5 bases and J lost 1; bases outside the gene matches: 7. CDR1 SEHNR and CDR2 FQNEAQ come from the germline V gene (reference sequence). The CDR3 spells CASSSEASGNTGELFF. Here the CDR3 DNA reads TGTGCCAGCAGCAGCGAGGCTAGCGGGAACACCGGGGAGCTGTTTTTT.

This clonotype was seen more than once but under ten times. V gene TRBV5-1 combines with J gene TRBJ2-3; TRBD1 agrees at 9 bases. CDR1 and CDR2 from the germline V gene are SGHRS and YFSETQ. V dropped 3 bases and J dropped 6; count of bases not matched to a gene: 8. This CDR3 has 15 residues. The CDR3 here is CASSSDRGSEDTQYF. The CDR3 DNA sequence: TGCGCCAGCAGCTCCGACAGGGGGTCAGAGGATACGCAGTATTTT. The full variable domain, with the rest looked up from reference TRBV5-1 and TRBJ2-3, is KAGVTQTPRYLIKTRGQQVTLSCSPISGHRSVSWYQQTPGQGLQFLFEYFSETQRNKGNFPGRFSGRQFSNSRSEMNVSTLELGDSALYLCASSSDRGSEDTQYFGPGTRLTVL.

This chain links TRBV10-3 with TRBJ2-1; maybe TRBD2 (5 bases). The V gene lost 8 bases and the J gene lost 5 bases, with 19 bases spanning the gap. The V gene's germline CDR1 is ENHRY and CDR2 SYGVKD. There are 15 residues in the CDR3. The CDR3 protein is CAIDGGRLDNNEQFF. The DNA for the CDR3 is TGTGCCATCGATGGCGGGCGCCTCGATAACAATGAGCAGTTCTTC.

The chain uses TRBV6-1 and TRBJ2-1; D ambiguous. Germline V gene sequence: CDR1 MNHNS, CDR2 SASEGT. The CDR3 runs to 12 residues. The ends were cut back, 5 bases at V and 9 bases at J, with 11 bases in the middle. The CDR3 region has the DNA TGTGCCAGCAGTTCCTGGTCCAGTGAGCAGTTCTTC. Its translation is CASSSWSSEQFF.

This clonotype was counted only a few times. This chain links TRBV4-1 with TRBJ2-7, with 9 nucleotides matching TRBD1. J gave up 1 base and V 1 base, and 5 bases lay outside the gene matches. The CDR3 totals 16 residues. Germline V lookup: CDR1 MGHRA, CDR2 YSYEKL. The CDR3 coding sequence is TGCGCCAGCAGCCAAGGAACAGGGGGCAGATCCTACGAGCAGTACTTC. Protein: CASSQGTGGRSYEQYF.

Many counts were recorded for this clonotype. The chain links TRBV6-6 to TRBJ2-3; no clear D gene. V lost 2 bases and J lost 6, with 12 bases in between. The CDR3 extends over 14 amino acids. From germline, CDR1 is MNHNY and CDR2 SVGAGI (reference sequence). As DNA, the CDR3 is TGTGCCAGCAGTTACGGTGACCCTCGGGATACGCAGTATTTT. This encodes CASSYGDPRDTQYF.

This clonotype was recorded at least ten times. The rearrangement joins TRBV5-1 to TRBJ2-7; D call uncertain. The germline V gene encodes CDR1 SGHRS and CDR2 YFSETQ. CDR3 length equals 14 residues. The V end was cut by 1 base, the J end by 0 bases, with 8 bases between. The CDR3 sequence: CASSLPASSYEQYF. CDR3 sequence (DNA): TGCGCCAGCAGCTTGCCAGCAAGCTCCTACGAGCAGTACTTC.

This clonotype was recorded at least ten times. The genes are TRBV7-9 and TRBJ2-6; D is perhaps TRBD1 or TRBD2 (5 bases each). Germline assignment: CDR1 SEHNR and CDR2 FQNEAQ (reference sequence). V was trimmed by 5 bases and J by 1 base, leaving 12 bases between them. CDR3 size: 16 residues. CDR3 sequence reads: CASSTFGGSGANVLTF. The CDR3 nucleotides are TGTGCCAGCAGCACTTTTGGGGGATCTGGGGCCAACGTCCTGACTTTC.

The genes are TRBV5-5 and TRBJ2-7; weak D call: TRBD2 (5 bases). The CDR3 runs 15 residues. V was pared by 0 bases and J by 6 bases, with 16 bases between. The germline V gene has CDR1 SGHKS and CDR2 YYEKEE (reference sequence). The CDR3 here is CASSLGPDETSEQYF. CDR3 DNA: TGTGCCAGCAGCTTGGGGCCGGATGAAACTAGCGAGCAGTACTTC.

In its sample, this clonotype was seen a few times. The chain combines TRBV20-1 with TRBJ1-6; D ambiguous. V was trimmed by 3 bases and J by 0 bases, leaving 12 bases between them. CDR1 DFQATT and CDR2 SNEGSKA come from the germline V gene (reference sequence). The CDR3 covers 16 residues. CDR3 region: CSARRTYSSYNSPLHF. CDR3 bases: TGCAGTGCTAGGAGGACTTACAGCTCCTATAATTCACCCCTCCACTTT.

V and J are TRBV11-2 and TRBJ2-1; tentatively, D is TRBD1 or TRBD2 (6 bases each). The CDR3 runs 15 residues. From germline, CDR1 is SGHAT and CDR2 FQNNGV. The V end lost 2 bases, the J end lost 8 bases, and 16 bases lay between the germline ends. The CDR3 nucleotides are TGTGCCAGCAGCTTAAAACGGGGGCCAGGCGATGAGCAGTTCTTC. This gives the protein CASSLKRGPGDEQFF.

The chain has TRBV6-1 and TRBJ2-1, with 7 bases matching TRBD1. The germline V gene encodes CDR1 MNHNS and CDR2 SASEGT. CDR3 length equals 15 residues. Trimming took 5 bases from V and 7 from J; bases not matched to a gene: 11. CDR3 bases: TGTGCCAGCAGTCTCCGCCCGACAGGGTCTAATGAGCAGTTCTTC. It specifies CASSLRPTGSNEQFF.

This clonotype was recorded many times. This chain joins TRBV7-6 and TRBJ2-5; D possibly matches TRBD1 or TRBD2 (5 bases each). Germline CDR1 SGHVS, CDR2 FNYEAQ. This CDR3 is 15 amino acids long. The V and J ends lost 0 bases and 2 bases respectively, with 10 bases between them. CDR3 nucleotide sequence: TGTGCCAGCAGCTTAGCGGGGACCGAGCAAGAGACCCAGTACTTC. Translated: CASSLAGTEQETQYF.

V is TRBV27 and J is TRBJ1-4, with a tentative D call TRBD1 (6 bases). This CDR3 comprises 14 residues. CDR1 MNHEY and CDR2 SMNVEV come from the germline V gene (reference sequence). Trimming left V 3 bases short and J 7 bases short, with 12 bases between. In DNA, the CDR3 is TGTGCCAGCAGTTTTCAGGGGATGGGTGAAAAACTGTTTTTT. This sequence encodes CASSFQGMGEKLFF.

The table lists this clonotype with many counts. The chain uses TRBV30 and TRBJ2-3; D unresolved. Per germline, CDR1 GTSNPN and CDR2 SVGIG (reference sequence). This CDR3 spans 11 amino acids. V was pared by 4 bases and J by 0 bases, with 2 bases between. CDR3: CAWTSTDTQYF. CDR3 nucleotide sequence: TGTGCCTGGACTAGCACAGATACGCAGTATTTT.

This clonotype was detected only a few times. The chain has TRBV7-9 and TRBJ2-5; 11 nucleotides line up with TRBD2. The V segment lost 5 bases and the J segment 5 bases; nucleotides outside the gene matches: 10. This CDR3 region has 16 residues. CDR1 is SEHNR, CDR2 FQNEAQ, per germline (reference sequence). The DNA for the CDR3 is TGTGCCAGCAGCCTCCTAGCGGGAGGAGAAGACGAGACCCAGTACTTC. Translated: CASSLLAGGEDETQYF.

This clonotype was counted ten times or more. The chain has TRBV28 and TRBJ2-7; 11 bases are a match to TRBD2. J lost 2 bases, V lost 8 bases, and 8 bases had no gene match. This CDR3 is 15 amino acids long. In germline, CDR1 is MDHEN, CDR2 SYDVKM. The CDR3 here is CASGAGTSGTYEQYF. In nucleotides, the CDR3 is TGTGCCAGCGGAGCCGGGACTAGCGGAACCTACGAGCAGTACTTC. The full variable domain, its missing parts supplied by reference TRBV28 and TRBJ2-7, is DVKVTQSSRYLVKRTGEKVFLECVQDMDHENMFWYRQDPGLGLRLIYFSYDVKMKEKGDIPEGYSVSREKKERFSLILESASTNQTSMYLCASGAGTSGTYEQYFGPGTRLTVT.

The chain recombines TRBV12-5 with TRBJ2-3, with D tentatively TRBD1 (5 bases). The ends were cut back, 5 bases at V and 7 bases at J, with 7 bases in the middle. CDR3 size: 11 residues. From germline, CDR1 is LGHNT and CDR2 FRNRAP. CDR3 in amino acids: CASGRTNTQYF. In DNA form, the CDR3 reads TGTGCTAGTGGTCGGACAAATACGCAGTATTTT.

The sample holds many counts of this clonotype. The genes are TRBV20-1 and TRBJ2-7; D is undetermined. The V end was cut by 4 bases, the J end by 0 bases, with 13 bases between. CDR1 is DFQATT and CDR2 is SNEGSKA in the germline V gene (reference sequence). The CDR3 extends over 14 amino acids. In DNA form, the CDR3 reads TGCAGTGCTATCCAGGACCGCTCCTCCTACGAGCAGTACTTC. This gives the protein CSAIQDRSSYEQYF.